This T cell receptor beta chain was identified during a study of cytomegalovirus exposure and HLA in healthy donors. Germline V gene lookup returns CDR1 SGHTA and CDR2 FQGNSA. V shed 3 bases and J shed 2 bases, with 10 bases lying between them. The CDR3 contains 14 residues. Points on this clone: The target antigen is unknown.

Points from the study as a whole: Cytomegalovirus status, reportedly, was diagnosed with high specificity and sensitivity by the classifier. Later analysis placed DRB1 highest and HLA-C lowest in TCR association rates, which differed by HLA locus.

The study ran its PCR with 60 Vbeta and 13 Jbeta primers. Profiling relied on immunoSEQ multiplex PCR, and the TCRdb table lists in-frame clones only, not all of them. This sample's table has around 150,000 clones. The V and J genes are TRBV7-2 and TRBJ1-2; D gene unclear. The origin of this receptor is a man aged 40-49 years in good health and CMV-seronegative. Sample: PBMCs. CDR3 in amino acids: CASSFPGYNYGYTF. The CDR3, as DNA: TGTGCCAGCAGCTTTCCGGGGTACAACTATGGCTACACCTTC.